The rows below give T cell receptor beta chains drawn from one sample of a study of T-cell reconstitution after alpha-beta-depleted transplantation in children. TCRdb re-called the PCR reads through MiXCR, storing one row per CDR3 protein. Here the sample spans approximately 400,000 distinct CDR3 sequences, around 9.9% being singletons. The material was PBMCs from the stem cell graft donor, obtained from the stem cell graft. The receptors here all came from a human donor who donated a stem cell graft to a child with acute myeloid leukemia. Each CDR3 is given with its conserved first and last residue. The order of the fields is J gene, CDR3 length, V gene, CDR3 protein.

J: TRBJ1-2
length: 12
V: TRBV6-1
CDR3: CASGQTGLGYTF

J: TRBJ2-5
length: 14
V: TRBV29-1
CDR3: CSVGPAGVQETQYF

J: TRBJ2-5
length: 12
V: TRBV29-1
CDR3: CSARPLEETQYF

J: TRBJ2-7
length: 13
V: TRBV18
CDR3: CASSPDRGSGQYF

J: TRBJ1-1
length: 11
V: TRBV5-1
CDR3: CASSGETEAFF

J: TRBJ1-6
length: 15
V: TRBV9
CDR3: CASSSGTGRDSPLHF

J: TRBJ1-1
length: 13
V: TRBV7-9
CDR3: CAIQGQLNTEAFF

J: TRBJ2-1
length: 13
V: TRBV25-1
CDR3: CASISGPGNEQFF

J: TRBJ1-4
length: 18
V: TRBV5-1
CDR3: CASSRPPLPRTGSEKLFF

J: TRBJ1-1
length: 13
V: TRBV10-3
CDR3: CAIGTGGLTEAFF

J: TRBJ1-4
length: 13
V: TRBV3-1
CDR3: CASSQHLNEKLFF

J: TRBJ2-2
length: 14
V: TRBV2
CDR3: CASTPTDGAGELFF

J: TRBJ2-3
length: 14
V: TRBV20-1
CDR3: CSARVDGSTDTQYF

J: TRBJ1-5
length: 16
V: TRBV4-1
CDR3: CASSQFIGGPRQPQHF

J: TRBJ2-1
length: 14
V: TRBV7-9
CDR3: CASSLNRGYNEQFF

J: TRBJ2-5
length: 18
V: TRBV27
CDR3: CASSPRFPLAGVQETQYF

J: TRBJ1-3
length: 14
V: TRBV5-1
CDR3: CASSSDSSGNTIYF

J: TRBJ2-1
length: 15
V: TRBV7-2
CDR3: CASTPTSGKYNEQFF

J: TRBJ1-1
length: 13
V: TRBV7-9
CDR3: CASSPSGHTEAFF

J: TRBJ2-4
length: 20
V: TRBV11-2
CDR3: CASSRVPAGGGATTKNIQYF

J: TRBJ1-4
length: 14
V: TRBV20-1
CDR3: CSASAGTGAEKLFF

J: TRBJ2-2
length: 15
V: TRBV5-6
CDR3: CASSVSGTSSGELFF

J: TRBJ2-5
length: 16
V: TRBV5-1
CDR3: CASSVGLAGGGETQYF

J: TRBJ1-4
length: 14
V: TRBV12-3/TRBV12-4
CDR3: CASRAWGDSEKLFF

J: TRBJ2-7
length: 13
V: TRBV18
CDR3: CASSPGTDPWQYF

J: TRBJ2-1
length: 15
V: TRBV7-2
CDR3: CASSLGQGPYNEQFF

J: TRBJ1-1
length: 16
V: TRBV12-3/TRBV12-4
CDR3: CASTRDRKDSNTEAFF

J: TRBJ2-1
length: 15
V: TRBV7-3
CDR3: CASSLELAGGFEQFF

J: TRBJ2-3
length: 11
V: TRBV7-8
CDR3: CASSPAGVQYF

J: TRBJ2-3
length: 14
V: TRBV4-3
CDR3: CASSQGGGFGTQYF

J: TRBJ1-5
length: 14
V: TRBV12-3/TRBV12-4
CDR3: CASSFFGGNQPQHF